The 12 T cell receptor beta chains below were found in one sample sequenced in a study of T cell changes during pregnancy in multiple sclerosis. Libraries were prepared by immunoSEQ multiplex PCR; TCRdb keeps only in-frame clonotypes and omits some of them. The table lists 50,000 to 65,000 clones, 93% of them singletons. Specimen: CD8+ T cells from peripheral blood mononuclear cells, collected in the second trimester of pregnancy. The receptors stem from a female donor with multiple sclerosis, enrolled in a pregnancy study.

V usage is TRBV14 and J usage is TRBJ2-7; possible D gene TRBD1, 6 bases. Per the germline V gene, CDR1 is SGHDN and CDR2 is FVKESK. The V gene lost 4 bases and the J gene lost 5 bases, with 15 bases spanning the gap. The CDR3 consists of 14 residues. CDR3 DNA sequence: TGTGCCAGCAGCCCAAACAGGGTATGGCACGAGCAGTACTTC. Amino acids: CASSPNRVWHEQYF.

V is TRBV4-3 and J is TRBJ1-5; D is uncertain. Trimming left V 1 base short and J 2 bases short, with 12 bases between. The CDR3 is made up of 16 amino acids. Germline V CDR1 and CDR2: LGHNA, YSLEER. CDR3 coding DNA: TGCGCCAGCAGCCAAGCTTCGGGGTCGGGCAATCAGCCCCAGCATTTT. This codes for CASSQASGSGNQPQHF.

The CDR3 spells CASSQDYRGGNYGYTF. For the CDR3, the DNA is TGCGCCAGCAGCCAAGATTATAGAGGGGGCAACTATGGCTACACCTTC. The chain recombines TRBV4-3 with TRBJ1-2; 7 nucleotides match TRBD1. Losses at the gene ends were 0 bases for V and 2 bases for J; bases not matched to a gene: 6. CDR1 is LGHNA, CDR2 YSLEER, per germline. This CDR3 is built from 16 residues.

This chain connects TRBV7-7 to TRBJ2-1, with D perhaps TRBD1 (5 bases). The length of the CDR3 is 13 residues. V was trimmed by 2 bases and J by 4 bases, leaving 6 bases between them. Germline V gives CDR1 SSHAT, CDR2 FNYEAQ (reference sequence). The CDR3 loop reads CASSLTGYNEQFF. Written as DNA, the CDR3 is TGTGCCAGCAGCTTAACAGGATACAATGAGCAGTTCTTC.

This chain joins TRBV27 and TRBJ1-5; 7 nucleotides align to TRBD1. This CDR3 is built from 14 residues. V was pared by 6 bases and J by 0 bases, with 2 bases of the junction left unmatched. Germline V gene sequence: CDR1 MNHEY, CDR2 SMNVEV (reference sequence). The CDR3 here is CASRRDSSNQPQHF. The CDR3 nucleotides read TGTGCCAGCAGAAGGGACAGTAGCAATCAGCCCCAGCATTTT.

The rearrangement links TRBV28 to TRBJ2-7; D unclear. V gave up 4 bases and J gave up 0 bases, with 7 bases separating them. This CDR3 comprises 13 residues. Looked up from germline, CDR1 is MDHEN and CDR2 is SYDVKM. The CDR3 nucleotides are TGTGCCAGCAGTTCGCGGCACTCCTACGAGCAGTACTTC. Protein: CASSSRHSYEQYF.

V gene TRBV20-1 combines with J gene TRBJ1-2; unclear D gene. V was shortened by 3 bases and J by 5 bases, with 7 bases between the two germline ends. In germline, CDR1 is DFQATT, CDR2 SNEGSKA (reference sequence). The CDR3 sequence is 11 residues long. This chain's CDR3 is CSASGEYGYTF. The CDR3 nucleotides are TGCAGTGCTAGCGGTGAATATGGCTACACCTTC.

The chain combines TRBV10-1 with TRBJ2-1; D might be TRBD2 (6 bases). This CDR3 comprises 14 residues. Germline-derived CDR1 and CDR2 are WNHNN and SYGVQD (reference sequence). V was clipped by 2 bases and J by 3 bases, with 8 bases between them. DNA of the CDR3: TGCGCCAGCAGTGAGCGGGAGAACTACAATGAGCAGTTCTTC. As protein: CASSERENYNEQFF.

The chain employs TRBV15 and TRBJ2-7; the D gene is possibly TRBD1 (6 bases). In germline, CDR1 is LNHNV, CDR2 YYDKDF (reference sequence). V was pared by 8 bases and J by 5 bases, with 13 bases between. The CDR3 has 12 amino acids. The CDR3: CATGTGHDEQYF. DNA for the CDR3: TGTGCCACCGGAACAGGGCACGACGAGCAGTACTTC.

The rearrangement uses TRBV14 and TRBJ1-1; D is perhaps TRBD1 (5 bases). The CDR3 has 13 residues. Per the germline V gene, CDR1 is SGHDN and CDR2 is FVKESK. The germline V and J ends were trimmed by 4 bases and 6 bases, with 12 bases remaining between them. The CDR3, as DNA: TGTGCCAGCAGCCCCGGGGGTGGGGCTGAAGCTTTCTTT. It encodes CASSPGGGAEAFF. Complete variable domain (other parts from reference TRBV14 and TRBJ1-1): EAGVTQFPSHSVIEKGQTVTLRCDPISGHDNLYWYRRVMGKEIKFLLHFVKESKQDESGMPNNRFLAERTGGTYSTLKVQPAELEDSGVYFCASSPGGGAEAFFGQGTRLTVV.

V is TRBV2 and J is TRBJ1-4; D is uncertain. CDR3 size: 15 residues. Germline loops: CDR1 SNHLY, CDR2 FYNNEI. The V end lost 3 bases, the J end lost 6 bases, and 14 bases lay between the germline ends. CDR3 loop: CASSDPGSFYEKLFF. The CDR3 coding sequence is TGTGCCAGCAGTGACCCGGGGTCGTTTTATGAAAAACTGTTTTTT. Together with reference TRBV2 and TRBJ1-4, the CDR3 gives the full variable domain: EPEVTQTPSHQVTQMGQEVILRCVPISNHLYFYWYRQILGQKVEFLVSFYNNEISEKSEIFDDQFSVERPDGSNFTLKIRSTKLEDSAMYFCASSDPGSFYEKLFFGSGTQLSVL.

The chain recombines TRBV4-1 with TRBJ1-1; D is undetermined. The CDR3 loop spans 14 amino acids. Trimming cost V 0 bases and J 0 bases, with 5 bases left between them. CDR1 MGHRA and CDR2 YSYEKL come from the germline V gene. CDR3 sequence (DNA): TGCGCCAGCAGCCAAGATGTAATGAACACTGAAGCTTTCTTT. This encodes CASSQDVMNTEAFF.